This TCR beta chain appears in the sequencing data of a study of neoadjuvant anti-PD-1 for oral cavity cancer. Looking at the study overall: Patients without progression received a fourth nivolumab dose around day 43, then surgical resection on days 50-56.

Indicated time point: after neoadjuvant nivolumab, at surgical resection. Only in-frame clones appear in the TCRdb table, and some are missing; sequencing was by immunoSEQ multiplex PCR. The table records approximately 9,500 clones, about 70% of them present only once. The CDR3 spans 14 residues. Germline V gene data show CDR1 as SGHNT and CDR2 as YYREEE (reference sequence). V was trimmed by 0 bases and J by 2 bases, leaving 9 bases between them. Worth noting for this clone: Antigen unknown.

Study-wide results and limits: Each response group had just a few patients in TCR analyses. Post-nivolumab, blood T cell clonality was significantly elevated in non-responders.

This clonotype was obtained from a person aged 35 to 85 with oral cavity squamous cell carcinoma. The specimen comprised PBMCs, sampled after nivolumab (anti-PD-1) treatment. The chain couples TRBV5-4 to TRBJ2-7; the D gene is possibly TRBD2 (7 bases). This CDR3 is CASSLEGGTYEQYF. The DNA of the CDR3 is TGTGCCAGCAGCTTGGAGGGGGGGACCTACGAGCAGTACTTC.